The rows below give T cell receptor beta chains drawn from one sample of a study of blood T cell repertoires in COVID-19. Measured with immunoSEQ multiplex PCR; TCRdb has only the in-frame clones, and not every one. The profile covers 300,000 to 350,000 clones, with 90% appearing a single time and 6.5% to 8% taken by the ten largest. What was sequenced was peripheral blood. All receptors derive from a woman younger than 45 with COVID-19, enrolled during active disease. Both conserved end residues are part of each CDR3. A D gene is named only where the DNA matches it firmly. Where a row states a size, it is once, few, many or the class of an expanded clone; other rows omit it.

v_gene	abundance	j_gene	d_gene	CDR3aa	CDR3nt
TRBV6-5	once	TRBJ2-5	NA	CASRGRLRETQYF	TGTGCCAGCAGGGGGAGGTTAAGAGAGACCCAGTACTTC
TRBV30	NA	TRBJ1-6	NA	CAWSLEPYNSPLHF	TGTGCCTGGAGTTTGGAGCCATATAATTCACCCCTCCACTTT
TRBV5-6	NA	TRBJ2-7	NA	CASSSTRGEQYF	TGTGCCAGCAGTTCTACCCGGGGCGAGCAGTACTTC
TRBV5-4	NA	TRBJ1-5	TRBD1	CASSLQGGDQPQHF	TGTGCCAGCAGCTTGCAGGGGGGTGATCAGCCCCAGCATTTT
TRBV24-1	NA	TRBJ2-1	TRBD1	CATSDWTGVEEQFF	TGTGCCACCAGTGATTGGACAGGGGTGGAGGAACAGTTCTTC
TRBV2	NA	TRBJ2-4	NA	CASGRGKNIQYF	TGTGCCAGCGGGCGGGGCAAAAACATTCAGTACTTC
TRBV3-1/TRBV3-2	NA	TRBJ2-2	NA	CASSQDRLELFF	TGTGCCAGCAGCCAAGATCGGTTGGAGCTGTTTTTT
TRBV9	NA	TRBJ2-3	TRBD2	CASSSGTSGSPGTDTQYF	TGTGCCAGCAGTTCCGGGACTAGCGGGAGCCCCGGGACAGATACGCAGTATTTT
TRBV7-6	NA	TRBJ2-3	NA	CASTLAGADTQYF	TGTGCCAGCACCCTTGCGGGGGCCGATACGCAGTATTTT
TRBV25-1	NA	TRBJ1-1	TRBD1	CASSERQGGTEAFF	TGTGCCAGCAGTGAGCGACAGGGGGGCACTGAAGCTTTCTTT
TRBV28	once	TRBJ1-5	TRBD1	CASTWTGGFLRPQHF	TGTGCCAGCACTTGGACAGGCGGCTTCCTTAGGCCCCAGCATTTT
TRBV2	NA	TRBJ2-7	NA	CASKTHSYEQYF	TGTGCCAGCAAGACACATTCCTACGAGCAGTACTTC
TRBV19	NA	TRBJ1-1	TRBD1	CASCGQGATEAFF	TGTGCCAGTTGTGGCCAGGGGGCAACTGAAGCTTTCTTT
TRBV7-9	NA	TRBJ1-1	TRBD1	CASSLVEGGGTEAFF	TGTGCCAGCAGCTTAGTTGAAGGGGGCGGCACTGAAGCTTTCTTT
TRBV28	few	TRBJ1-2	NA	CAAFSQRNYGYTF	TGTGCCGCCTTTAGCCAACGTAACTATGGCTACACCTTC
TRBV5-1	NA	TRBJ1-1	TRBD1	CASSLVSGGKTEAFF	TGCGCCAGCAGCTTGGTTTCAGGGGGCAAGACTGAAGCTTTCTTT